This TCR beta chain is from a study of shared clonotypes between healthy human individuals. In the authors' methods: ImmunoSEQ sequences covered only the junction and lacked quality scores; filtering therefore differed. The method was immunoSEQ multiplex PCR; TCRdb's version includes in-frame clones alone and lacks a portion of them. V and J calls plus clone size are reproduced from that table; the DNA served to infer D and trimming. In the table there are 1.4 million to 1.5 million clones, approximately 96% of which are singletons. Germline V gene lookup returns CDR1 SGHAT and CDR2 FQNNGV. V shed 5 bases, J shed 0 bases, and the junction held 7 bases outside the gene matches. The CDR3 has 15 residues.

The clonotype originates from a man aged 30 to 45 in good health. The J gene is TRBJ2-7, the V gene TRBV11-2; the match to TRBD1 covers 7 bases. The specimen sequenced was naive CD4+ T cells sorted from blood. Subset meaning: CD45RA+ positively selected. DNA of the CDR3: TGTGCCAGCAGCAAAACAGGGGACAGCTCCTACGAGCAGTACTTC. Residues: CASSKTGDSSYEQYF.